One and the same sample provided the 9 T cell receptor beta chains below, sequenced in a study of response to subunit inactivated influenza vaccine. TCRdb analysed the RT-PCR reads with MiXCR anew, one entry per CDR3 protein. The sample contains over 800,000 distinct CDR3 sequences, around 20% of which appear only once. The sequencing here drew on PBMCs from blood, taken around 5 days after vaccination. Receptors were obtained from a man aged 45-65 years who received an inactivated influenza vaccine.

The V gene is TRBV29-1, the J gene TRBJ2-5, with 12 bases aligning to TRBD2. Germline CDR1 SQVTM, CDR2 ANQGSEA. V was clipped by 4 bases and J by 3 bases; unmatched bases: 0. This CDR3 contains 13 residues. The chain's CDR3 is CSVASGGEETQYF. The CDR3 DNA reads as TGCAGCGTTGCTAGCGGGGGGGAAGAGACCCAGTACTTC.

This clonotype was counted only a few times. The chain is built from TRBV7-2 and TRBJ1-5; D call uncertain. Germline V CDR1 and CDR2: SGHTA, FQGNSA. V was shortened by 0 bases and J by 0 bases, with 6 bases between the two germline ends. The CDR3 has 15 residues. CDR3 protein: CASSLAEYSNQPQHF. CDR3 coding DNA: TGTGCCAGCAGCTTAGCGGAATATAGCAATCAGCCCCAGCATTTT. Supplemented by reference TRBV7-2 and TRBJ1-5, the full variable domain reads GAGVSQSPSNKVTEKGKDVELRCDPISGHTALYWYRQSLGQGLEFLIYFQGNSAPDKSGLPSDRFSAERTGGSVSTLTIQRTQQEDSAVYLCASSLAEYSNQPQHFGDGTRLSIL.

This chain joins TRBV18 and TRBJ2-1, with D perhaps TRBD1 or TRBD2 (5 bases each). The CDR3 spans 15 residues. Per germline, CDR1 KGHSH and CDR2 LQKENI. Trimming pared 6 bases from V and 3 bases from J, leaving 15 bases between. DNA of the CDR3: TGTGCCAGCTCCCCCATCGTGGGGGTCTACAATGAGCAGTTCTTC. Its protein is CASSPIVGVYNEQFF.

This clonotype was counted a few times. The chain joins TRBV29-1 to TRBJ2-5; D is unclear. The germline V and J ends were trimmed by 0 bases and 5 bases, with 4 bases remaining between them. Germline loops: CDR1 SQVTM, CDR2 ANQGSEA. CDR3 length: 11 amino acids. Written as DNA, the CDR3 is TGCAGCGTTGAAGAATCGGAGACCCAGTACTTC. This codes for CSVEESETQYF.

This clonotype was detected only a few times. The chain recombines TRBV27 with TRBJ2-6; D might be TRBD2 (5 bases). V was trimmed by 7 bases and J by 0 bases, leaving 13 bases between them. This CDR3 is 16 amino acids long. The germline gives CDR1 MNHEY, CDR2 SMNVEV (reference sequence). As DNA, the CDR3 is TGTGCCAGCACCCCCCCCGCGGGCTCTGGGGCCAACGTCCTGACTTTC. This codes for CASTPPAGSGANVLTF. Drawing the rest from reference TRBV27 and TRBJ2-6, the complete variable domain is EAQVTQNPRYLITVTGKKLTVTCSQNMNHEYMSWYRQDPGLGLRQIYYSMNVEVTDKGDVPEGYKVSRKEKRNFPLILESPSPNQTSLYFCASTPPAGSGANVLTFGAGSRLTVL.

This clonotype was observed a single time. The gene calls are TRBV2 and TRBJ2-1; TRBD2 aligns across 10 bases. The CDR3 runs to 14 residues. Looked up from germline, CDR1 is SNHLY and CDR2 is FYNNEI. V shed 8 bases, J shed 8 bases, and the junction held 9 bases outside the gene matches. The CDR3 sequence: CASCGSGGAYEQFF. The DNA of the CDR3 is TGTGCCAGCTGTGGAAGCGGGGGGGCTTATGAGCAGTTCTTC.

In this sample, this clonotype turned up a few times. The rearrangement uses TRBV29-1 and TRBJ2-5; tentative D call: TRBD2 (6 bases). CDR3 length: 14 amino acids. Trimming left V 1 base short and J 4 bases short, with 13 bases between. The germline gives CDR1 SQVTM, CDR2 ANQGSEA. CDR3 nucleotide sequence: TGCAGCGTTGAAGGCGGGGTTATCGGAGAGACCCAGTACTTC. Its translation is CSVEGGVIGETQYF.

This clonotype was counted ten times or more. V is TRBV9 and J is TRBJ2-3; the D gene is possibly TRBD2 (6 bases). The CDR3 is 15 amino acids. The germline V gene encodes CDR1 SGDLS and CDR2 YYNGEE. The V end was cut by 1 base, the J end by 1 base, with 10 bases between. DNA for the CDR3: TGTGCCAGCAGCGTAAGCGGAGGGGGCACAGATACGCAGTATTTT. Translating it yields CASSVSGGGTDTQYF. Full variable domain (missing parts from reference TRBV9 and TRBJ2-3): DSGVTQTPKHLITATGQRVTLRCSPRSGDLSVYWYQQSLDQGLQFLIQYYNGEERAKGNILERFSAQQFPDLHSELNLSSLELGDSALYFCASSVSGGGTDTQYFGPGTRLTVL.

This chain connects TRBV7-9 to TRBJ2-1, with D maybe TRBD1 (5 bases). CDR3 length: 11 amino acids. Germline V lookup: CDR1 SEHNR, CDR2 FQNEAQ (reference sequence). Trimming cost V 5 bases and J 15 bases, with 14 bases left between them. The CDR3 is CASSHSGQGFF. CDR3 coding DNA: TGTGCCAGCAGCCATTCTGGGCAGGGGTTCTTC.